This T cell receptor beta chain was recovered during a study of T cell responses to AZD1222 COVID-19 vaccine. Whole-study findings and limits: Following two doses of AZD1222, Spike-specific TCR breadth and depth rose.

The CDR3 spans 17 residues. CDR1 is LGHDT and CDR2 is YNNKEL in the germline V gene (reference sequence). Trimming stripped 0 bases from V and 1 base from J, with 13 bases between. Produced via immunoSEQ multiplex PCR; TCRdb's table is partial and in-frame only. Seen here are over 100,000 clones, approximately 86% observed once, and the top ten hold 9% to 15%. With respect to this clone: Its cognate antigen is unknown.

The source is an adult in good health. Sequenced material: peripheral blood, taken on day 0 of AZD1222 vaccination. The chain is built from TRBV3-1 (or the pseudogene TRBV3-2) and TRBJ2-4; D perhaps matches TRBD2 (6 bases). This chain's CDR3 is CASSQDLVGGAKNIQYF. CDR3 nucleotide sequence: TGTGCCAGCAGCCAAGATCTGGTGGGAGGTGCCAAAAACATTCAGTACTTC.